The source of this TCR beta chain is a study of blood T cell repertoires in COVID-19. Study-level information: Whether acute or convalescent, the COVID-19 samples came from the United States, Italy and Spain. T cells, B-cell-depleted T cells, or PBMCs supplied cDNA or gDNA.

In its sample, this clone is medium-sized. The CDR3 is 16 residues long. Germline V lookup: CDR1 MNHEY, CDR2 SVGAGI. V shed 0 bases, J shed 3 bases, and the junction held 5 bases outside the gene matches. As handled by the study authors: Reference gene primer amplification gave nucleated cell count estimates. Method: immunoSEQ multiplex PCR; TCRdb's copy keeps in-frame clones and lacks some. The D gene and trimming were derived from the DNA, and the V and J assignments and clone size from that table. The sample lists approximately 42,000 clones, approximately 80% seen once, with 61% in the top ten. The source is a man older than 75 with acute or convalescent COVID-19. V gene TRBV6-5 combines with J gene TRBJ1-5; 7 nucleotides match TRBD1. Sequenced material: peripheral blood. CDR3 DNA sequence: TGTGCCAGCAGTTACTCTCGACAGGGAATCAATCAGCCCCAGCATTTT. This translates into CASSYSRQGINQPQHF.